This note documents a single T cell receptor beta chain sequence. MiXCR was run by TCRdb on the 5' RACE reads, yielding one entry per CDR3 protein. Seen here are 55,000 to 70,000 distinct CDR3 sequences, more than 25% observed once, and the top ten hold less than 3.5%. The sequenced material came from tumor-infiltrating memory CD4+ T cells sorted from the breast tumor. Subset indicated: memory CD4+ T cells, CD4+CD45RO+CD25-. This TCR came from a female donor with breast cancer.

The CDR3 protein is CASSSWTSGGGTQYF. The CDR3 DNA sequence: TGTGCCAGCAGTTCCTGGACTAGCGGGGGGGGTACGCAGTATTTT. The rearrangement uses TRBV6-5 and TRBJ2-3; 15 bases are a match to TRBD2. The CDR3 totals 15 residues. The ends lost 4 bases at V and 8 bases at J; junction bases unmatched: 4. The V gene's germline CDR1 is MNHEY and CDR2 SVGAGI.